Listed below are T cell receptor beta chains from one sample, sequenced in a study of blood T cells in healthy people across ages. TCRdb recomputed calls from the 5' RACE reads with MiXCR, one row per CDR3 protein. The data hold over 1,300,000 distinct CDR3 sequences, with approximately 59% observed a single time. The specimen sequenced was blood. These receptor sequences come from a man aged 18 to 30 in good health. CDR3s include the opening cysteine and the closing phenylalanine or tryptophan. Each record gives: D gene, V gene, J gene, clone size, CDR3 protein, CDR3 DNA. A D gene is named only where the DNA matches it firmly. Rows give clone size only sometimes, using once, few, many, or a class for an expanded clone.

NA	TRBV7-2	TRBJ1-2	few	CASRRDHWADYGYTF	TGTGCCAGCAGGCGAGATCATTGGGCAGACTATGGCTACACCTTC
TRBD2	TRBV25-1	TRBJ2-3	NA	CASSEPGRDDTQYF	TGTGCCAGCAGTGAACCAGGGAGGGATGATACGCAGTATTTT
NA	TRBV6-2/TRBV6-3	TRBJ2-1	few	CASKSVNEQFF	TGTGCCAGCAAGTCGGTAAATGAGCAGTTCTTC
NA	TRBV4-3	TRBJ2-7	few	CASSQVEGFSSYEQYF	TGCGCCAGCAGCCAAGTGGAAGGTTTTAGCTCCTACGAGCAGTACTTC
NA	TRBV27	TRBJ2-7	NA	CASTEGWGGYEQYF	TGTGCCAGCACCGAAGGCTGGGGAGGCTACGAGCAGTACTTC
NA	TRBV4-2	TRBJ2-1	NA	CASSQEGPGLGMDEQFF	TGTGCCAGCAGCCAAGAGGGACCGGGACTGGGCATGGATGAGCAGTTCTTC
NA	TRBV12-3/TRBV12-4	TRBJ2-6	few	CASRRPGSGANVLTF	TGTGCCAGCAGACGACCGGGATCTGGGGCCAACGTCCTGACTTTC
TRBD1	TRBV27	TRBJ1-2	NA	CASSSQGAHGYGYTF	TGTGCCAGCAGTTCCCAGGGGGCGCACGGCTATGGCTACACCTTC
TRBD1	TRBV6-1	TRBJ2-5	NA	CTSSLSTGGQETQYF	TGTACCAGCAGCCTGAGTACAGGGGGGCAGGAGACCCAGTACTTC
NA	TRBV29-1	TRBJ2-7	NA	CSVMRGVGDEQYF	TGCAGCGTCATGAGGGGGGTTGGCGATGAGCAGTACTTC
NA	TRBV15	TRBJ2-1	once	CATSRKDGYNEQFF	TGTGCCACCAGCAGGAAGGACGGATACAATGAGCAGTTCTTC
TRBD2	TRBV11-2	TRBJ2-3	few	CASSLVGTSGTDTQYF	TGTGCCAGCAGCTTAGTGGGGACTAGCGGGACAGATACGCAGTATTTT
TRBD2	TRBV11-2	TRBJ2-6	NA	CASSPAGGPGANVLTF	TGTGCCAGCAGTCCGGCGGGGGGGCCTGGGGCCAACGTCCTGACTTTC
TRBD2	TRBV20-1	TRBJ2-2	once	CSARGDYNTGELFF	TGCAGTGCTAGAGGGGACTATAATACCGGGGAGCTGTTTTTT
NA	TRBV6-2/TRBV6-3	TRBJ2-1	NA	CASSYSEGIRSYNEQFF	TGTGCCAGCAGTTACTCCGAGGGAATAAGGTCCTACAATGAGCAGTTCTTC
NA	TRBV10-3	TRBJ1-2	NA	CAISGSGEGYGYTF	TGTGCCATCAGTGGTTCGGGAGAGGGGTATGGCTACACCTTC
NA	TRBV4-2	TRBJ2-4	NA	CASSQVRGNIQYF	TGTGCCAGCAGCCAAGTGAGGGGAAACATTCAGTACTTC
TRBD2	TRBV4-2	TRBJ2-3	NA	CASSGAGTTFGYTDTQYF	TGTGCCAGCAGCGGCGCCGGGACTACGTTTGGATACACAGATACGCAGTATTTT
TRBD1	TRBV7-9	TRBJ1-1	NA	CASSSGTGGMNTEAFF	TGTGCCAGCAGCTCCGGGACAGGGGGTATGAACACTGAAGCTTTCTTT
NA	TRBV6-5	TRBJ2-7	NA	CASSPDRSEQYF	TGTGCCAGCAGCCCTGACCGGAGTGAGCAGTACTTC
TRBD2	TRBV6-1	TRBJ2-1	NA	CASRPPTSDLEQFF	TGTGCCAGCAGGCCCCCGACTAGCGATCTTGAGCAGTTCTTC
TRBD1	TRBV29-1	TRBJ2-7	NA	CSVDVSGQGSYEQYF	TGCAGCGTTGATGTGTCGGGACAGGGGTCCTACGAGCAGTACTTC
NA	TRBV4-2	TRBJ2-5	few	CASSYPDGQETQYF	TGTGCCAGCAGCTACCCTGACGGGCAAGAGACCCAGTACTTC
NA	TRBV20-1	TRBJ1-6	NA	CSARGGTFYNSPLHF	TGCAGTGCTAGAGGGGGGACCTTCTATAATTCACCCCTCCACTTT
NA	TRBV30	TRBJ1-2	NA	CAWSVYGYTF	TGTGCCTGGAGTGTATATGGCTACACCTTC
NA	TRBV12-3/TRBV12-4	TRBJ2-5	once	CASTFRGRTGEAQYF	TGTGCCAGCACCTTTCGAGGGCGGACTGGGGAGGCCCAGTACTTC
NA	TRBV4-3	TRBJ2-3	NA	CASSPGTRADTQYF	TGCGCCAGCAGCCCCGGTACTAGGGCAGATACGCAGTATTTT
NA	TRBV4-1	TRBJ2-4	few	CASSQPTRGIKNIQYF	TGCGCCAGCAGCCAACCTACGCGAGGGATCAAAAACATTCAGTACTTC
TRBD1	TRBV7-2	TRBJ1-4	NA	CASSWGTGNEKLFF	TGTGCCAGCAGCTGGGGGACAGGGAATGAAAAACTGTTTTTT
NA	TRBV5-1	TRBJ2-4	few	CASSLEGGIQYF	TGCGCCAGCAGCTTGGAAGGGGGCATTCAGTACTTC
TRBD1	TRBV6-2/TRBV6-3	TRBJ1-2	few	CASSYRGVDYGYTF	TGTGCCAGCTCTTACAGGGGAGTAGACTATGGCTACACCTTC
NA	TRBV11-2	TRBJ2-1	NA	CASSLGAGNYNEQFF	TGTGCCAGCAGCTTAGGGGCAGGGAACTACAATGAGCAGTTCTTC
TRBD1	TRBV5-1	TRBJ2-1	NA	CASNPDRDGYNEQFF	TGCGCCAGCAACCCGGACAGGGACGGTTACAATGAGCAGTTCTTC
NA	TRBV5-1	TRBJ1-1	NA	CASSLGALGIGTEAFF	TGCGCCAGCAGCTTGGGGGCCCTAGGGATCGGGACTGAAGCTTTCTTT
NA	TRBV20-1	TRBJ2-2	NA	CSAPARNEGELFF	TGCAGTGCTCCGGCCCGAAACGAGGGGGAGCTGTTTTTT
NA	TRBV6-5	TRBJ2-7	NA	CASSYFGPGTSDSYEQYF	TGTGCCAGCAGTTACTTTGGACCCGGGACTTCTGACTCCTACGAGCAGTACTTC
NA	TRBV4-1	TRBJ2-1	NA	CASSPRGGRNNEQFF	TGCGCCAGTAGCCCCCGGGGAGGCCGCAACAATGAGCAGTTCTTC
NA	TRBV4-1	TRBJ2-5	once	CASSPGSTGEETQYF	TGCGCCAGCAGCCCCGGATCTACGGGAGAAGAGACCCAGTACTTC
TRBD2	TRBV4-2	TRBJ2-7	NA	CASSSVAGGFYEQYF	TGTGCCAGCAGCTCAGTAGCGGGAGGCTTCTACGAGCAGTACTTC
NA	TRBV20-1	TRBJ2-6	NA	CSAREGSGHSGANVLTF	TGCAGTGCTAGAGAAGGGAGTGGACACTCTGGGGCCAACGTCCTGACTTTC
NA	TRBV15	TRBJ2-1	NA	CATSRDFSRGADNEQFF	TGTGCCACCAGCAGGGACTTTAGCAGGGGGGCAGACAATGAGCAGTTCTTC
TRBD1	TRBV4-1	TRBJ2-4	NA	CASSQGSTGHAKNIQYF	TGCGCCAGCAGCCAGGGCTCGACAGGGCACGCCAAAAACATTCAGTACTTC
TRBD1	TRBV24-1	TRBJ2-5	NA	CATSDLGTGGETQYF	TGTGCCACCAGTGACCTAGGGACAGGGGGAGAGACCCAGTACTTC
NA	TRBV29-1	TRBJ1-2	few	CSVVDAGTFGYGYTF	TGCAGCGTTGTGGACGCCGGTACCTTTGGCTATGGCTACACCTTC
TRBD1	TRBV7-9	TRBJ2-3	few	CASSLGGIRTGPTDTQYF	TGTGCCAGCAGCTTAGGGGGAATACGGACAGGACCCACAGATACGCAGTATTTT
TRBD1	TRBV4-2	TRBJ1-4	NA	CASSQDLWDRAEKLFF	TGTGCCAGCAGCCAAGATCTGTGGGACAGGGCTGAAAAACTGTTTTTT
NA	TRBV29-1	TRBJ2-7	NA	CGAPEAGTYEQYF	TGCGGGGCCCCCGAGGCAGGGACCTACGAGCAGTACTTC
TRBD2	TRBV11-2	TRBJ2-3	few	CASSILSGGASDTQYF	TGTGCCAGCAGCATACTTAGCGGGGGGGCTTCAGATACGCAGTATTTT
NA	TRBV11-2	TRBJ2-1	NA	CASSLNLYQAKAFNEQFF	TGTGCCAGCAGCTTAAACCTTTATCAGGCCAAAGCCTTCAATGAGCAGTTCTTC
TRBD2	TRBV24-1	TRBJ2-3	NA	CATSDSSGTSGSKTDTQYF	TGTGCCACCAGTGACTCCTCCGGGACTAGCGGGAGCAAGACAGATACGCAGTATTTT
NA	TRBV21-1	TRBJ2-2	NA	CASFSSSTGFQNTGELFF	TGTGCCAGCTTCAGCTCGAGCACAGGATTTCAAAACACCGGGGAGCTGTTTTTT
TRBD2	TRBV4-1	TRBJ2-7	NA	CASSQDAGGLQAEQYF	TGCGCCAGCAGCCAAGACGCGGGGGGGCTTCAGGCTGAGCAGTACTTC
TRBD1	TRBV25-1	TRBJ1-1	NA	CASSGMTGGNTEAFF	TGTGCCAGCAGTGGGATGACAGGGGGGAACACTGAAGCTTTCTTT
TRBD1	TRBV3-1	TRBJ1-1	NA	CASSQPDRESEAFF	TGTGCCAGCAGCCAACCCGACAGGGAGAGCGAAGCTTTCTTT